The 29 T cell receptor beta chains listed next were all sequenced from one sample in a study of patients and donors after allogeneic stem cell transplantation. TCRdb called the RT-PCR reads again in MiXCR, with one record for every CDR3 protein. The sample consists of about 150,000 distinct CDR3 sequences, approximately 24% of them appearing once. The sequenced sample was blood, either unsorted or a sorted T cell fraction (not recorded which). These receptor sequences come from a human donor who was either an allogeneic HSCT recipient or a stem cell or donor lymphocyte infusion donor (not recorded which). It is not recorded whose cells these are; they may come from a transplant donor.

The DNA for the CDR3 is TGCAGTGCTAGAAATCCGGGTTACCAGCCCCAGCATTTT. Translated, it gives CSARNPGYQPQHF. The gene calls are TRBV20-1 and TRBJ1-5; no clear D. V was shortened by 2 bases and J by 7 bases, with 12 bases between the two germline ends. Germline V gene data show CDR1 as DFQATT and CDR2 as SNEGSKA (reference sequence). This CDR3 is 13 amino acids long.

V is TRBV20-1 and J is TRBJ2-1; either TRBD1 or TRBD2 may fit D (5 bases each). The germline gives CDR1 DFQATT, CDR2 SNEGSKA (reference sequence). The CDR3 runs to 13 residues. Deletions cut 1 base from V and 7 bases from J, with 11 bases between. CDR3 DNA sequence: TGCAGTGCTAGAGGAATGGGGGAAAATGAGCAGTTCTTC. Translating gives CSARGMGENEQFF.

J is TRBJ2-1 and V is TRBV24-1, with D unclear. This CDR3 has 16 amino acids. The ends were cut back, 4 bases at V and 5 bases at J, with 17 bases in the middle. Germline V lookup: CDR1 KGHDR, CDR2 SFDVKD. CDR3 region: CATSDPSPADNNEQFF. The CDR3 nucleotides read TGTGCCACCAGTGACCCGAGCCCAGCAGACAACAATGAGCAGTTCTTC.

This clonotype has more than one count but fewer than ten. The chain employs TRBV18 and TRBJ1-1; 9 bases map to TRBD1. The trim removed 5 bases at V and 4 bases at J, leaving 5 bases unmatched. Germline CDR1 reads KGHSH; CDR2 reads LQKENI. The CDR3 runs to 14 residues. CDR3 nucleotide sequence: TGTGCCAGCTCATCCGCGGACAGGGGCACTGAAGCTTTCTTT. Its translation is CASSSADRGTEAFF.

This chain connects TRBV2 to TRBJ2-2, with D perhaps matching TRBD1 (5 bases). Germline CDR1 SNHLY, CDR2 FYNNEI. This CDR3 has 15 amino acids. Trimming stripped 8 bases from V and 0 bases from J, with 13 bases between. In DNA, the CDR3 is TGTGCCAGCCTACACGGCAGGGCGAACACCGGGGAGCTGTTTTTT. It codes for CASLHGRANTGELFF.

Of note for this clonotype: Compared with germline, one end of the junction differs, possibly owing to a read error. The V and J genes are TRBV7-2 and TRBJ1-2; D ambiguous. This CDR3 has 14 residues. The germline CDR1 and CDR2 sequences are SGHTA and FQGNSA. The CDR3 DNA sequence: TGTGCCAGCACCTTAGAGTCCGGGCTCGGCGGCTACACCTTC. It translates to CASTLESGLGGYTF.

The V call is TRBV11-3, the J call TRBJ1-1; D possibly corresponds to TRBD1 (5 bases). The CDR3 is 15 residues long. In germline, CDR1 is SGHNT, CDR2 YENEEA. V lost 5 bases and J lost 4, with 17 bases in between. For the CDR3, the DNA is TGTGCCAGCAGCCACCAAAGGGGTACGGGCACTGAAGCTTTCTTT. Translating it yields CASSHQRGTGTEAFF.

Turning to this clonotype: The germline gene is not matched at one end of the junction; a read error may be the cause. The rearrangement uses TRBV20-1 and TRBJ1-1, with TRBD1 matching over 8 bases. The germline V gene has CDR1 DFQATT and CDR2 SNEGSKA (reference sequence). The CDR3 length is 13 residues. CDR3 nucleotide sequence: TGCAGCTACGCCAGGGGGCAGGACACTGAAGTTTTCTTT. As protein: CSYARGQDTEVFF.

As concerns this clonotype: The DNA is omitted, as the CDR3 cannot be located on it reliably, and the CDR3 follows TCRdb's listing. The chain's CDR3 is CASSVAGGIQETQHF. V usage is TRBV9 and J usage is TRBJ2-5; the D segment call TRBD1 is taken from the table without a DNA check. Termini included, the CDR3 measures 15 amino acids. Germline CDR1 and CDR2: SGDLS and YYNGEE.

This clonotype has just a few counts. The CDR3: CASSLLEEQYF. The DNA for the CDR3 is TGTGCCAGCAGTTTACTGGAAGAGCAGTACTTC. The rearrangement links TRBV12-3 or TRBV12-4 to TRBJ2-7; D is unresolved. With 2 bases removed from V and 7 bases from J, the gap between germline ends came to 6 bases. CDR3 length: 11 residues.

In this sample, this clonotype turned up a few times. The chain carries TRBV12-3 or TRBV12-4 and TRBJ1-5, with TRBD1 as a possible D gene (6 bases). The CDR3 extends over 14 amino acids. Trimming stripped 5 bases from V and 4 bases from J, with 12 bases between. This CDR3 is CASSPGGQNQPQHF. CDR3 coding DNA: TGTGCCAGCAGTCCCGGGGGGCAGAATCAGCCCCAGCATTTT.

The V call is TRBV30, the J call TRBJ2-5, with D tentatively TRBD1 (5 bases). Looked up from germline, CDR1 is GTSNPN and CDR2 is SVGIG (reference sequence). The CDR3 extends over 13 amino acids. V lost 1 base to trimming and J lost 2 bases, with 8 bases between them. In DNA form, the CDR3 reads TGTGCCTGGAGTGGACAGATTCAAGAGACCCAGTACTTC. Translating gives CAWSGQIQETQYF.

Only a few counts were recorded for this clonotype. The J gene is TRBJ1-2, the V gene TRBV4-2, with 7 bases matching TRBD1. The CDR3 totals 15 residues. The V gene end was trimmed by 1 base and the J gene end by 3 bases; junction bases not matched to a gene: 5. Germline values: CDR1 LGHNA, CDR2 YNFKEQ. The CDR3 here is CASSQGFGQDYGYTF. The DNA of the CDR3 is TGTGCCAGCAGCCAAGGTTTTGGACAGGACTATGGCTACACCTTC.

This clonotype was seen just once. This chain links TRBV11-3 with TRBJ2-4; the match to TRBD2 covers 12 bases. Per germline, CDR1 SGHNT and CDR2 YENEEA. The CDR3 length is 15 residues. The J segment lost 3 bases and the V segment lost 5 bases, leaving 2 bases of the junction unmatched. As DNA, the CDR3 is TGTGCCAGCAGCCTGACTAGCGGGGGCAAAAACATTCAGTACTTC. It is translated as CASSLTSGGKNIQYF.

The gene calls are TRBV7-2 and TRBJ2-5; D gene uncertain. V was clipped by 1 base and J by 4 bases, with 10 bases between them. Germline CDR1 reads SGHTA; CDR2 reads FQGNSA. The CDR3 sequence is 14 residues long. The CDR3 reads CASSLGWMGETQYF. Written as DNA, the CDR3 is TGTGCCAGCAGCTTAGGGTGGATGGGAGAGACCCAGTACTTC.

This clonotype was detected a few times. This sequence joins TRBV10-3 and TRBJ1-2; 11 bases match TRBD1. J was trimmed by 5 bases and V by 6 bases; bases with no gene match: 8. Germline V lookup: CDR1 ENHRY, CDR2 SYGVKD. There are 15 residues in the CDR3. The CDR3 DNA follows: TGTGCCATCAGCGACGGACAGGGGGCGAAGTATGGCTACACCTTC. It encodes CAISDGQGAKYGYTF.

The V and J genes are TRBV27 and TRBJ1-2; 10 bases agree with TRBD1. CDR1 MNHEY and CDR2 SMNVEV come from the germline V gene (reference sequence). V was pared by 5 bases and J by 6 bases, with 9 bases of the junction left unmatched. The CDR3 has 15 residues. CDR3 in amino acids: CASSPGTGEQHGYTF. CDR3 nucleotide sequence: TGTGCCAGCAGTCCAGGGACAGGGGAGCAGCATGGCTACACCTTC.

This clonotype was detected a few times. This chain uses TRBV12-3 or TRBV12-4 with TRBJ2-5; 8 bases align to TRBD2. The CDR3 is 15 amino acids. The V gene end was trimmed by 4 bases and the J gene end by 5 bases; junction bases not matched to a gene: 9. CDR3 sequence reads: CASSWASGGMETQYF. CDR3 DNA sequence: TGTGCCAGCAGTTGGGCTTCGGGAGGGATGGAGACCCAGTACTTC.

The chain has TRBV5-5 and TRBJ1-2, with D maybe TRBD1 (5 bases). Trimming took off 5 bases at V and 8 bases at J, with 22 bases between the two ends. CDR3 length: 15 residues. Germline V gene lookup returns CDR1 SGHKS and CDR2 YYEKEE (reference sequence). The CDR3 DNA is TGTGCCAGCAGTCCTTCGCAGGGCCTCGAGGAAGGCTACACCTTC. Translating it yields CASSPSQGLEEGYTF.

The CDR3 here is CASSPGGEETQYF. Written as DNA, the CDR3 is TGTGCCAGCAGCCCCGGGGGGGAAGAGACCCAGTACTTC. V is TRBV3-1 and J is TRBJ2-5, with 8 bases matching TRBD2. Germline loops: CDR1 LGHDT, CDR2 YNNKEL (reference sequence). This CDR3 contains 13 residues. With V trimmed by 4 bases and J by 3 bases, 1 base remained unmatched.

This clonotype was detected many times. The chain links TRBV12-3 or TRBV12-4 to TRBJ1-1; 7 bases map to TRBD1. Trimming at V came to 3 bases and at J to 8 bases, leaving 6 bases not matched to a gene. The length of the CDR3 is 13 residues. This CDR3 is CASSFVGQAEAFF. The CDR3 DNA sequence: TGTGCCAGCAGTTTTGTAGGACAGGCCGAAGCTTTCTTT.

This clonotype was found many times. V usage is TRBV5-1 and J usage is TRBJ1-2, with a weak D call TRBD1 (5 bases). V shed 4 bases and J shed 5 bases, with 18 bases lying between them. Germline V gene sequence: CDR1 SGHRS, CDR2 YFSETQ. The CDR3 is 15 amino acids. The CDR3 nucleotides read TGCGCCAGCAGCCGGGAGGGGCAAACGGTGTATGGCTACACCTTC. Protein: CASSREGQTVYGYTF.

At least ten counts were recorded for this clonotype. The chain links TRBV29-1 to TRBJ1-2; D unresolved. Trimming took 5 bases from V and 1 from J, leaving 14 bases between them. The germline CDR1 and CDR2 sequences are SQVTM and ANQGSEA. The CDR3 runs to 14 residues. The DNA of the CDR3 is TGCAGCGTTCCTGGACGGTATCATAACTATGGCTACACCTTC. Protein: CSVPGRYHNYGYTF.

This clonotype has at least ten counts. The chain is built from TRBV7-8 and TRBJ1-2; D ambiguous. Looked up from germline, CDR1 is SGHVS and CDR2 is FQNEAQ. Trimming took off 5 bases at V and 4 bases at J, with 14 bases between the two ends. The CDR3 is 14 amino acids. DNA of the CDR3: TGTGCCAGCAGCCCCTGGGCTAGATGCTATGGCTACACCTTC. Residues: CASSPWARCYGYTF.

CDR3 loop: CASSPSGTSAAYEQYF. The CDR3 coding sequence is TGTGCCAGCAGCCCTTCTGGGACTAGCGCCGCCTACGAGCAGTACTTC. The rearrangement joins TRBV4-2 to TRBJ2-7; 10 bases align to TRBD2. The CDR3 has 16 amino acids. Germline-derived CDR1 and CDR2 are LGHNA and YNFKEQ. J gave up 2 bases and V 4 bases, and 8 bases lay outside the gene matches.

The chain joins TRBV5-1 to TRBJ2-2; D possibly corresponds to TRBD1 (6 bases). The ends were cut back, 5 bases at V and 2 bases at J, with 16 bases in the middle. Per germline, CDR1 SGHRS and CDR2 YFSETQ. The CDR3 runs 16 residues. The CDR3 here is CASSPPGVRNTGELFF. In nucleotides, the CDR3 is TGCGCCAGCAGTCCTCCAGGGGTTAGAAACACCGGGGAGCTGTTTTTT.

This clonotype appeared a single time. The rearrangement uses TRBV25-1 and TRBJ2-3; tentative D call: TRBD2 (6 bases). This CDR3 has 15 amino acids. Deletions cut 7 bases from V and 2 bases from J, with 16 bases between. Germline-derived CDR1 and CDR2 are MGHDK and SYGVNS. This CDR3 is CASIPSRGPTDTQYF. The CDR3 region has the DNA TGTGCCAGCATACCGTCGCGGGGCCCCACAGATACGCAGTATTTT.

The gene calls are TRBV10-3 and TRBJ1-1, with a weak D call TRBD1 (5 bases). Germline-derived CDR1 and CDR2 are ENHRY and SYGVKD. This CDR3 is built from 17 residues. With 4 bases removed from V and 3 bases from J, the gap between germline ends came to 21 bases. The CDR3 loop is CAISVRFVRGLDTEAFF. Here the CDR3 DNA reads TGTGCCATCAGTGTCCGGTTTGTTAGGGGCCTCGACACTGAAGCTTTCTTT.

The J gene is TRBJ2-1, the V gene TRBV10-3; D is unresolved. V was trimmed by 4 bases and J by 6 bases, leaving 10 bases between them. The CDR3 runs to 13 residues. CDR1 is ENHRY, CDR2 SYGVKD, per germline. The CDR3 DNA reads as TGTGCCATCAGTGGAGAAGGGATCAATGAGCAGTTCTTC. It translates to CAISGEGINEQFF.